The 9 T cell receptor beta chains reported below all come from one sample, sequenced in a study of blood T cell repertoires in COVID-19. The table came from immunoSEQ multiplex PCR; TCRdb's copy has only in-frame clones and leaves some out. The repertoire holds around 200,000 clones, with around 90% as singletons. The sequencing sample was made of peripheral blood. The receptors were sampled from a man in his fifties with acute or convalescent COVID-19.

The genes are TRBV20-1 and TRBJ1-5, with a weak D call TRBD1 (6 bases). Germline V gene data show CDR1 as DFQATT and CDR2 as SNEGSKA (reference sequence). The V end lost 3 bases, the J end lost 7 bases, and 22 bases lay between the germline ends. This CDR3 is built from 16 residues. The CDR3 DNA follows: TGCAGTGCTAGTTTACAGGGATCCCCTGTCGGCCAGCCCCAGCATTTT. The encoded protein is CSASLQGSPVGQPQHF.

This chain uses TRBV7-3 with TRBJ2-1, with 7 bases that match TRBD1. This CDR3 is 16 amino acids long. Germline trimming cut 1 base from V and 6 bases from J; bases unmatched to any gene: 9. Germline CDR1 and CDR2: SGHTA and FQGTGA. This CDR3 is CASSLMGTGAGNEQFF. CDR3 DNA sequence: TGTGCCAGCAGCTTAATGGGTACAGGGGCGGGCAATGAGCAGTTCTTC.

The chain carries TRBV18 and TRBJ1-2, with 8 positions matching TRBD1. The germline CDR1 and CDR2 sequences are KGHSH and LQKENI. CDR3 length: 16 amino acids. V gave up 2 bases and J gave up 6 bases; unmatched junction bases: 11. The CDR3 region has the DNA TGTGCCAGCTCACCAACCCTCGGACAGGGTGGAGATGGCTACACCTTC. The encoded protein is CASSPTLGQGGDGYTF.

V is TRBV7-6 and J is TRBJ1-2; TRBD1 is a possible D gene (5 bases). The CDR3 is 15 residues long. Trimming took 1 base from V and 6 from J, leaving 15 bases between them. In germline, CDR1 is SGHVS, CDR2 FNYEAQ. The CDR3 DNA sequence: TGTGCCAGCAGCTTAGAGTCCGGCAGGGAACATGGCTACACCTTC. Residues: CASSLESGREHGYTF.

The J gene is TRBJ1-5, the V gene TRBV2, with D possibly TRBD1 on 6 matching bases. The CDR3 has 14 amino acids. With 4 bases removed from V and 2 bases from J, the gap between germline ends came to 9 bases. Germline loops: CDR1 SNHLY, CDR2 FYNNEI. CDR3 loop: CASSAGVGNQPQHF. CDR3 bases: TGTGCCAGCAGTGCAGGGGTTGGCAATCAGCCCCAGCATTTT. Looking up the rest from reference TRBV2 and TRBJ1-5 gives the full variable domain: EPEVTQTPSHQVTQMGQEVILRCVPISNHLYFYWYRQILGQKVEFLVSFYNNEISEKSEIFDDQFSVERPDGSNFTLKIRSTKLEDSAMYFCASSAGVGNQPQHFGDGTRLSIL.

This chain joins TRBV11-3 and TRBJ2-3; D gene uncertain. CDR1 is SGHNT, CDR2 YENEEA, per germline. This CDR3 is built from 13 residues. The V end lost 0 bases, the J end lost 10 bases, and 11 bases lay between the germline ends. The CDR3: CASSLDLSNPQYF. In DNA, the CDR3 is TGTGCCAGCAGCTTAGATCTGAGCAATCCGCAGTATTTT.

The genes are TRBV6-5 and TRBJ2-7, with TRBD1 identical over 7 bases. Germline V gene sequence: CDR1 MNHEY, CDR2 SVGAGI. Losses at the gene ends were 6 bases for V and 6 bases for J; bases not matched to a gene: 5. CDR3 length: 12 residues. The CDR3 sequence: CASRTGFREQYF. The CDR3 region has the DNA TGTGCCAGCAGGACAGGGTTTCGCGAGCAGTACTTC.

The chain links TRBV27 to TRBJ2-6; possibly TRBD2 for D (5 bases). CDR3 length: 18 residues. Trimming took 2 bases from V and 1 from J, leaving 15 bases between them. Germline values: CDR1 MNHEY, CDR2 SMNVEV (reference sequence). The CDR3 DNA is TGTGCCAGCAGTTTAATTCTGGGGAGAGGGTCTGGGGCCAACGTCCTGACTTTC. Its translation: CASSLILGRGSGANVLTF.

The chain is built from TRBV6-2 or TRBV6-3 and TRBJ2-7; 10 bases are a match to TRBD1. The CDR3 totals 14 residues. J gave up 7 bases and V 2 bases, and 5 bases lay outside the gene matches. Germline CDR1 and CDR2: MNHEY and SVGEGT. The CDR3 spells CASSYRDRGGEQYF. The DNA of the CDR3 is TGTGCCAGCAGTTACCGGGACAGGGGTGGAGAGCAGTACTTC.